The source of this T cell receptor beta chain is a study of CXCR3-negative and CXCR3-positive naive CD8 T cells. The length of the CDR3 is 15 residues. In germline, CDR1 is DFQATT, CDR2 SNEGSKA (reference sequence). The study made its TRB cDNA libraries by 5' RACE, adding UMI labels. TCRdb reprocessed the 5' RACE reads; each CDR3 protein has one entry and no DNA is given. This table lists tens of thousands of distinct CDR3 sequences. What was sequenced was memory CD8+ T cells from blood. The genes are TRBV20-1 and TRBJ2-5; TCRdb reports TRBD1, a call that lacks DNA to check it against. This TCR derives from a human donor in good health. Some clones in this sample may be carry-over from other donors' samples. CDR3 loop: CSARYPGQGLETQYF.